The T cell receptor beta chain described here comes from a study of T cell responses to AZD1222 COVID-19 vaccine (dated by TCRdb to the early 2020s). In the study overall: A total of 230 to 250 trial participants underwent TCR sequencing, of whom approximately 200 had received two doses of AZD1222 and approximately 25 had received two doses of the MenACWY control vaccine. Trial participants were enrolled by age into subgroups of 18-55, 56-69 and 70-plus years, and roughly 150, 30 and 60 TCR-sequenced participants, respectively, were included in these subgroups. Study-level results and caveats: Because no day 14 peak-response samples were available, the repertoires could be characterized only after the peak T cell response. Conclusions about previously exposed vaccinees are limited because only five to seven AZD1222 recipients were SARS-CoV-2 seropositive at baseline. The 56-69-year group was small, and its depth increase did not reach significance, likely because of low power. After two AZD1222 doses, both the breadth and the depth of spike-specific TCRs were significantly higher than at day 0 and than in MenACWY recipients. Most participants were white British and females outnumbered males, and the authors suggested that clonal diversity may have been underestimated. Vaccine-associated CD4 TCRs spanned the whole spike protein, with dominant responses in regions 160-218 and 743-854. Reportedly, almost half of the unique spike-specific TCRs recognized epitopes lying outside the regions that are mutated in the B.1.351 and B.1.1.7 variants.

Explained via the paper, the time point label denotes: about 28 days (+/-7) after the second vaccine dose. AZD1222 recipients with second doses at about 4 weeks or about 12 weeks were pooled, because spike-specific TCR depth and breadth did not differ between schedules. The vaccinee samples were drawn from two UK trials, COV001 and COV002, one of which was a single-blind randomized controlled phase 2/3 trial testing AZD1222 (ChAdOx1 nCoV-19) in healthy adults. For TCRbeta chain sequencing, PBMC samples were collected from trial participants at day 0 and at day 28 after the second dose. The CDR3 regions of human TCRbeta chains were analyzed by immunosequencing. The published analysis was carried out like this. Repertoire TCRs were checked for matches against a reference library of SARS-CoV-2-specific TCRs that had been generated using the MIRA antigen-specificity platform. Breadth was defined as the fraction of unique TCRs that were SARS-CoV-2-associated, and depth was defined as the fraction of total T cells that were SARS-CoV-2-associated. Each spike-specific TCR was assigned to its reactive spike region and to a CD4 or CD8 class using the MIRA data. Log10-transformed breadth and depth values were compared by one-way ANOVA with Sidak's multiple comparisons tests. This immuneACCESS table, as held by TCRdb, lists in-frame sequences with V and J called but not all clones. Of the missing ones, under half trace to an unresolved V gene in checked studies; the others have no known cause. The DNA was the basis for D and trimming; V, J and clone size are from that table. This sample lists about 78,000 clones; approximately 90% were detected once. Clones ranked in the top ten supply 2.5% to 4% of the sample.

This clone is a singleton in its sample. Its antigen remains unidentified. No quality values exist for individual bases; no much larger clone is one base distant. Relative to germline, V is 2 bases shorter and J is 4 bases shorter, with 11 bases between their ends. CDR1 SQVTM and CDR2 ANQGSEA were looked up in the germline V gene. The CDR3 measures 13 amino acids from cysteine to phenylalanine. The CDR3 DNA has 39 bases and is translated from base 1. Here the sequenced sample was peripheral blood, taken 28 days after the second AZD1222 dose. Recombination connected TRBV29-1 to TRBJ1-1; the D gene is perhaps TRBD1, from 5 matching bases. This sequence was found in an adult who received the AZD1222 COVID-19 vaccine. The DNA is as follows: TGCAGCGTTGAAAGGCAGGGTCCCACTGAAGCTTTCTTT. This is translated as CSVERQGPTEAFF.